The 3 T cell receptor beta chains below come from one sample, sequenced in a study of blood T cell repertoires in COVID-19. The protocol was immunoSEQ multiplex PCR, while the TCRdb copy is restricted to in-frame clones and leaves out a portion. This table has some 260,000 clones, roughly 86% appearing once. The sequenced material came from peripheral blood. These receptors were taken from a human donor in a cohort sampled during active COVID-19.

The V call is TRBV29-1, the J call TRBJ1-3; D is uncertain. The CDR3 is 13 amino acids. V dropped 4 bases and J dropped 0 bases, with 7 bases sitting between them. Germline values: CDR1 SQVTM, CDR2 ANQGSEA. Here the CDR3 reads CSVGASSGNTIYF. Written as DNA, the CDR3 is TGCAGCGTTGGGGCCAGCTCTGGAAACACCATATATTTT.

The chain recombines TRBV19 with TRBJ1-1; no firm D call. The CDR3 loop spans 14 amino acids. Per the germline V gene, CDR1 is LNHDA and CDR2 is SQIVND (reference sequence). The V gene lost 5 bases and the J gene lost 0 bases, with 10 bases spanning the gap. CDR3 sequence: CASSRSVMNTEAFF. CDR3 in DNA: TGTGCCAGTAGTCGCTCAGTTATGAACACTGAAGCTTTCTTT.

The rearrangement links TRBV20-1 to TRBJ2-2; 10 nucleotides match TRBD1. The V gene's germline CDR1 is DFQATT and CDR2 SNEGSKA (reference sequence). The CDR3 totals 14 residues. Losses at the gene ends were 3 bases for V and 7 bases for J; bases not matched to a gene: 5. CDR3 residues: CSASDRGLGGELFF. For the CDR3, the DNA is TGCAGTGCTAGTGACAGGGGGCTGGGCGGGGAGCTGTTTTTT.